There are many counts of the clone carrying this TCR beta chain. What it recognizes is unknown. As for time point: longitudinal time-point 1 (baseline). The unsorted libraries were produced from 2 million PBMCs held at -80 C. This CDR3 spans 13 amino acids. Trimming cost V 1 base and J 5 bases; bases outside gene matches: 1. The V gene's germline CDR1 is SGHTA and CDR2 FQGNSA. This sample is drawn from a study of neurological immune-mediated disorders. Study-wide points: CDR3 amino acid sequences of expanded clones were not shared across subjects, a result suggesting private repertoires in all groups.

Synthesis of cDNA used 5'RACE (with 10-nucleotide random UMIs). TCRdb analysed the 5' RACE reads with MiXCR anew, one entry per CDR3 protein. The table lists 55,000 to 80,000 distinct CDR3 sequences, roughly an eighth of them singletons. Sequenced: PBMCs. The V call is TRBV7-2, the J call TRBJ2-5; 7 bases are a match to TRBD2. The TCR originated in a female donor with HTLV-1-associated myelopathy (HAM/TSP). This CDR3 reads CASSLERGETQYF. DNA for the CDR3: TGTGCCAGCAGCTTAGAGCGGGGTGAGACCCAGTACTTC.